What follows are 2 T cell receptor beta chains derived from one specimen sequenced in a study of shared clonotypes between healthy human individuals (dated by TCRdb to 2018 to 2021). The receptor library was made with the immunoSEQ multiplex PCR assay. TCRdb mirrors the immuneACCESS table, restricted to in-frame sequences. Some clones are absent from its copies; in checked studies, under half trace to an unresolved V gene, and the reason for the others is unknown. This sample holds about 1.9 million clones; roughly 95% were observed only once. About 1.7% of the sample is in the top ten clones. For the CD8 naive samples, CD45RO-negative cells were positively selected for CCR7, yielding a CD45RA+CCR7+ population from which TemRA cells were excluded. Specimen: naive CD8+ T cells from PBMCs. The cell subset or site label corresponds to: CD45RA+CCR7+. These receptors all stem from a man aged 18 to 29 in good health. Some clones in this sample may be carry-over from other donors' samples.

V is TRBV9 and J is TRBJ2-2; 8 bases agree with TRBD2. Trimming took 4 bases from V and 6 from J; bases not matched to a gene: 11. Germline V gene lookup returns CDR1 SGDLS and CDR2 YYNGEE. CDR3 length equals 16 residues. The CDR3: CASSSVAGLLAGELFF. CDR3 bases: TGTGCCAGCAGCTCCGTAGCGGGACTCCTGGCCGGGGAGCTGTTTTTT.

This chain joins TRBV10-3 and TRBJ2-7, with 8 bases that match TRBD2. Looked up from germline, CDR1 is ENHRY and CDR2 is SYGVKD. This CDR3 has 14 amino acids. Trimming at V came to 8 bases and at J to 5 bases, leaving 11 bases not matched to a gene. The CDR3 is CAIGDSGTLHEQYF. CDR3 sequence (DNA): TGTGCCATCGGGGATAGCGGGACCCTCCACGAGCAGTACTTC.